This T cell receptor beta chain is from a study of shared clonotypes between healthy human individuals. Study findings and constraints: Only blood samples were collected, and tissue repertoires likely differ. Of the naive CD4 clonotypes, roughly 5% were shared across several donors.

Germline CDR1 MDHEN, CDR2 SYDVKM. CDR3 size: 16 residues. V was clipped by 0 bases and J by 4 bases, with 16 bases between them. Regarding this clone: Its antigen is unidentified.

Profiled with immunoSEQ multiplex PCR; TCRdb holds only in-frame clones, not every one. This sample has about 600,000 clones, with 97% found just once. Researchers partitioned CD4+ cells into CD45RA+ naive and CD45RA-negative memory subsets. The sequencing input was naive CD4+ T cells sorted from blood. Stated subset: CD45RA+ positively selected. The clonotype comes from a woman under 40 in good health. The V gene is TRBV28, the J gene TRBJ2-7; the D gene is possibly TRBD1 (5 bases). The CDR3 spells CASSLWGSGKPYEQYF. DNA for the CDR3: TGTGCCAGCAGTTTATGGGGGTCAGGGAAACCTTACGAGCAGTACTTC.